The 16 T cell receptor beta chains given below trace back to one sample, sequenced in a study of PD-1 blockade in mismatch repair-deficient tumors. Assay used: immunoSEQ multiplex PCR; TCRdb lists only in-frame clones, some missing. The data show some 50,000 clones, around three quarters seen once. The sequencing here drew on PBMCs, taken before pembrolizumab treatment. The receptors derive from an adult with mismatch repair-deficient cancer.

This clone came up once. The gene calls are TRBV2 and TRBJ2-7; D gene uncertain. The CDR3 covers 14 residues. Germline V gene data show CDR1 as SNHLY and CDR2 as FYNNEI. V was trimmed by 7 bases and J by 5 bases, leaving 18 bases between them. The CDR3 sequence: CASTKELLRDEQYF. The CDR3 DNA follows: TGTGCCAGCACCAAGGAACTATTAAGGGACGAGCAGTACTTC.

This clone is termed medium-sized. This chain joins TRBV7-3 and TRBJ1-2; TRBD1 aligns across 7 bases. CDR1 and CDR2 from the germline V gene are SGHTA and FQGTGA. The CDR3 spans 17 residues. The V and J ends lost 1 base and 2 bases, in that order; junction bases with no gene match: 10. The CDR3 reads CASSLNPTPTGNYGYTF. CDR3 bases: TGTGCCAGCAGCTTAAATCCCACTCCGACAGGGAACTATGGCTACACCTTC.

The chain joins TRBV10-3 to TRBJ2-5; weak D call: TRBD2 (6 bases). V was trimmed by 3 bases and J by 5 bases, leaving 16 bases between them. Per germline, CDR1 ENHRY and CDR2 SYGVKD. This CDR3 has 15 amino acids. The DNA of the CDR3 is TGTGCCATCAGTGAAAGGGGAGGCATAGGGGAGACCCAGTACTTC. Translation gives CAISERGGIGETQYF.

This clone was observed a handful of times. The V call is TRBV4-1, the J call TRBJ1-4; 7 positions match TRBD1. The CDR3 extends over 16 amino acids. The V and J ends lost 4 bases and 6 bases, in that order; junction bases with no gene match: 11. The germline CDR1 and CDR2 sequences are MGHRA and YSYEKL. CDR3 DNA sequence: TGCGCCAGCAGCCTGGGAGACAGGGAAGCCTATGAAAAACTGTTTTTT. This translates into CASSLGDREAYEKLFF.

The CDR3 sequence is CASSQEGRTNTQYF. CDR3 DNA: TGCGCCAGCAGCCAAGAGGGACGAACGAATACGCAGTATTTT. The V call is TRBV4-1, the J call TRBJ2-3; the D gene could be TRBD1 or TRBD2 (5 bases each). The CDR3 spans 14 residues. CDR1 and CDR2 (germline): MGHRA, YSYEKL. Trimming stripped 0 bases from V and 7 bases from J, with 11 bases between.

The chain has TRBV21-1 and TRBJ2-2; the table names TRBD1, a call not compared with the DNA. TRBV21-1 is marked as a pseudogene. This CDR3 region has 19 residues. CDR3 sequence: CASSKEGGGGQGSTGELFF. CDR3 nucleotide sequence: TGTGCCAGCAGCAAAGAAGGAGGTGGAGGACAGGGGAGCACCGGGGAGCTGTTTTTT.

J is TRBJ2-3 and V is TRBV18, with 8 bases matching TRBD2. V shed 6 bases, J shed 4 bases, and the junction held 15 bases outside the gene matches. Germline V gene data show CDR1 as KGHSH and CDR2 as LQKENI. This CDR3 comprises 17 residues. CDR3 sequence: CASSLVAGSEGADTQYF. CDR3 nucleotides: TGTGCCAGCTCCCTAGTAGCGGGATCCGAAGGTGCAGATACGCAGTATTTT.

This clone was seen more than once but under ten times. The chain employs TRBV7-3 and TRBJ1-1; TRBD1 matches at 7 bases. V shed 2 bases and J 5 bases; nucleotides not matched to a gene: 5. The CDR3 covers 14 residues. In germline, CDR1 is SGHTA, CDR2 FQGTGA. The CDR3 is CASSLDRVETEAFF. The CDR3 DNA sequence: TGTGCCAGCAGCTTAGACAGGGTTGAAACTGAAGCTTTCTTT.

The chain links TRBV7-9 to TRBJ2-7, with 14 bases aligning to TRBD2. After removal of 4 bases from V and 6 bases from J, the junction contained 8 bases not matched to a gene. Germline loops: CDR1 SEHNR, CDR2 FQNEAQ (reference sequence). This CDR3 is 16 amino acids long. The CDR3 DNA follows: TGTGCCAGCAGCTCCCTGACTAGCGGGAGGGGAAGCGAGCAGTACTTC. Protein product: CASSSLTSGRGSEQYF.

V gene TRBV9 combines with J gene TRBJ1-3; D remains unclear. Trimming took 2 bases from V and 3 from J, leaving 6 bases between them. Germline CDR1 reads SGDLS; CDR2 reads YYNGEE. This CDR3 contains 13 residues. The CDR3 is CASSVQNGNTIYF. CDR3 sequence (DNA): TGTGCCAGCAGCGTTCAGAATGGAAACACCATATATTTT.

The gene calls are TRBV19 and TRBJ1-5, with unresolved D. Trimming removed 3 bases from V and 0 bases from J, with 12 bases in between. CDR1 and CDR2 (germline): LNHDA, SQIVND (reference sequence). This CDR3 region has 16 residues. The CDR3 here is CASSIRHLYSNQPQHF. CDR3 bases: TGTGCCAGTAGTATCCGACACCTCTATAGCAATCAGCCCCAGCATTTT.

V is TRBV27 and J is TRBJ1-2; D possibly corresponds to TRBD1 (6 bases). Germline V CDR1 and CDR2: MNHEY, SMNVEV (reference sequence). CDR3 length: 11 amino acids. V lost 11 bases and J lost 0, with 7 bases in between. The CDR3 is CAAGANYGYTF. CDR3 nucleotide sequence: TGTGCCGCAGGGGCTAACTATGGCTACACCTTC.

The chain employs TRBV7-8 and TRBJ2-7; the match to TRBD2 covers 11 bases. The CDR3 extends over 16 amino acids. V trimming: 4 bases; J trimming: 0 bases; junction bases outside the gene matches: 5. Germline CDR1 SGHVS, CDR2 FQNEAQ. This CDR3 reads CASSSETSGTSYEQYF. CDR3 nucleotide sequence: TGTGCCAGCAGCTCGGAGACTAGCGGGACCTCCTACGAGCAGTACTTC. Combining the CDR3 with reference TRBV7-8 and TRBJ2-7 gives the whole variable domain GAGVSQSPRYKVAKRGQDVALRCDPISGHVSLFWYQQALGQGPEFLTYFQNEAQLDKSGLPSDRFFAERPEGSVSTLKIQRTQQEDSAVYLCASSSETSGTSYEQYFGPGTRLTVT.

The chain has TRBV6-5 and TRBJ1-2; 9 nucleotides line up with TRBD1. V gave up 0 bases and J gave up 6 bases; unmatched junction bases: 8. Germline assignment: CDR1 MNHEY and CDR2 SVGAGI. There are 16 residues in the CDR3. The CDR3: CASSYSVGQGPDGYTF. The CDR3 DNA follows: TGTGCCAGCAGTTACTCTGTGGGACAGGGTCCCGATGGCTACACCTTC.

J is TRBJ2-3 and V is TRBV7-3, with D possibly TRBD2 on 5 matching bases. V gave up 5 bases and J gave up 4 bases, with 13 bases separating them. The CDR3 covers 14 residues. Germline V gene data show CDR1 as SGHTA and CDR2 as FQGTGA. The CDR3 region is CASSVRAGADTQYF. The CDR3 nucleotides are TGTGCCAGCAGCGTCCGGGCCGGGGCAGATACGCAGTATTTT. Together with reference TRBV7-3 and TRBJ2-3, the CDR3 gives the full variable domain: GAGVSQTPSNKVTEKGKYVELRCDPISGHTALYWYRQSLGQGPEFLIYFQGTGAADDSGLPNDRFFAVRPEGSVSTLKIQRTERGDSAVYLCASSVRAGADTQYFGPGTRLTVL.

V is TRBV30 and J is TRBJ2-3; D call uncertain. V was shortened by 1 base and J by 2 bases, with 7 bases between the two germline ends. Germline V lookup: CDR1 GTSNPN, CDR2 SVGIG (reference sequence). CDR3 length: 13 amino acids. The CDR3 sequence: CAWSGINTDTQYF. CDR3 nucleotide sequence: TGTGCCTGGAGTGGAATCAACACAGATACGCAGTATTTT.